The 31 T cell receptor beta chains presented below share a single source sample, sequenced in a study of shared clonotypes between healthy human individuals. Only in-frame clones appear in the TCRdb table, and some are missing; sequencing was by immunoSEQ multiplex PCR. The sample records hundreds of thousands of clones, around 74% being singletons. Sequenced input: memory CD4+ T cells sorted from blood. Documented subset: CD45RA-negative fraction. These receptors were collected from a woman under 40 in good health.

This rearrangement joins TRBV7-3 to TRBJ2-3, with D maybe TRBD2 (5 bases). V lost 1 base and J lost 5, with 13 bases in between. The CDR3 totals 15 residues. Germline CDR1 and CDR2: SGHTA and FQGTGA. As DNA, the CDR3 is TGTGCCAGCAGCTTAATGACGGGCGAGGGAGATACGCAGTATTTT. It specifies CASSLMTGEGDTQYF.

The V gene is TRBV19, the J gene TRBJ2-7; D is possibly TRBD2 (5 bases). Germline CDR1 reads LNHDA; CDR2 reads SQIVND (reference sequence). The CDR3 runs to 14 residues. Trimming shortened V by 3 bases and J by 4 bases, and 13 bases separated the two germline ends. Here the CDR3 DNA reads TGTGCCAGTAGTATTGCAGCGGAGAAATACGAGCAGTACTTC. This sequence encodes CASSIAAEKYEQYF.

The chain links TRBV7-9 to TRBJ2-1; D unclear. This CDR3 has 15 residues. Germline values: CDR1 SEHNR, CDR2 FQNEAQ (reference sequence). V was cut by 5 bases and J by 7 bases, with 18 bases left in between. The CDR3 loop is CASSGPLTDSNEQFF. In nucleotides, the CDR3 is TGTGCCAGCAGCGGCCCCCTTACAGATAGTAATGAGCAGTTCTTC.

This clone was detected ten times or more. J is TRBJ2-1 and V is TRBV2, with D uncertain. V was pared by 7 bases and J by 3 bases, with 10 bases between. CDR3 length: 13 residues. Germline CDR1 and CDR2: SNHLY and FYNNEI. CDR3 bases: TGTGCCAGCACGGCAATAAGCTACAATGAGCAGTTCTTC. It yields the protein CASTAISYNEQFF.

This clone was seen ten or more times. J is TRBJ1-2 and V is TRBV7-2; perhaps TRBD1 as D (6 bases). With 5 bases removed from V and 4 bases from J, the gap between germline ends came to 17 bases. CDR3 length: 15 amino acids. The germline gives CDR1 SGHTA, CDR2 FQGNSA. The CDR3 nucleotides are TGTGCCAGCAGCCCCCGAGGGGAAGGGGGCTATGGCTACACCTTC. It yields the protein CASSPRGEGGYGYTF.

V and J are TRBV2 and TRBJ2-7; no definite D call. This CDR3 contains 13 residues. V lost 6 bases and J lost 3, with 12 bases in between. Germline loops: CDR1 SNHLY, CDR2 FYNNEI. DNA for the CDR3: TGTGCCAGCAGCCCGGAGTTGGGCTACGAGCAGTACTTC. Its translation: CASSPELGYEQYF.

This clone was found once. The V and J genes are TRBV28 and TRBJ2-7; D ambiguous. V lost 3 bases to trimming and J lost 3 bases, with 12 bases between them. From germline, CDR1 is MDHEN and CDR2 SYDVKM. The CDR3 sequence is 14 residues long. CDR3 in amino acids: CASSFVASLYEQYF. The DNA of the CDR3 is TGTGCCAGCAGTTTTGTCGCCAGCCTCTACGAGCAGTACTTC.

In DNA form, the CDR3 reads TGTGCCAGCAGCCACAGATGGGGGACCTACGAGCAGTACTTC. Its protein is CASSHRWGTYEQYF. The chain recombines TRBV11-3 with TRBJ2-7; either TRBD1 or TRBD2 may supply D (5 bases each). V was trimmed by 5 bases and J by 2 bases, leaving 13 bases between them. CDR1 is SGHNT and CDR2 is YENEEA in the germline V gene. This CDR3 contains 14 residues.

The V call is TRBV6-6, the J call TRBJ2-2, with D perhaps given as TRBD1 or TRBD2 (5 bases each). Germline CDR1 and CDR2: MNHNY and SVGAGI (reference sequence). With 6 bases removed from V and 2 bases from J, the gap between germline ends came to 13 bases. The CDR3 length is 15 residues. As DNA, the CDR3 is TGTGCCAGCAGAGGTAGCCGGGACAACACCGGGGAGCTGTTTTTT. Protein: CASRGSRDNTGELFF.

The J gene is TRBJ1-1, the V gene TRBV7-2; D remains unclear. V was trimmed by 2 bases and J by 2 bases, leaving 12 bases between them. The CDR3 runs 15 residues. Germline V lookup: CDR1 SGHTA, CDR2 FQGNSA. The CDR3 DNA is TGTGCCAGCAGCTTACCCAGTTTTCTAAACACTGAAGCTTTCTTT. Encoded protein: CASSLPSFLNTEAFF.

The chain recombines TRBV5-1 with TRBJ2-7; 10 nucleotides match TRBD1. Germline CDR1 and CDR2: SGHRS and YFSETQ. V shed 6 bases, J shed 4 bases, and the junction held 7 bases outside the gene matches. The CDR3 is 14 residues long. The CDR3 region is CASTGTGALYEQYF. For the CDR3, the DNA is TGCGCCAGCACCGGGACAGGGGCTCTATACGAGCAGTACTTC.

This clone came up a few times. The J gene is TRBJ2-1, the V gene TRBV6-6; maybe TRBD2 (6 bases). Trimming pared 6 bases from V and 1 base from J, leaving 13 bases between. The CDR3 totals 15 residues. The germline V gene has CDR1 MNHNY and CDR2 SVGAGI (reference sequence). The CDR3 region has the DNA TGTGCCAGCAGCCCCCCAGGGAGGTCCTACAATGAGCAGTTCTTC. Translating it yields CASSPPGRSYNEQFF.

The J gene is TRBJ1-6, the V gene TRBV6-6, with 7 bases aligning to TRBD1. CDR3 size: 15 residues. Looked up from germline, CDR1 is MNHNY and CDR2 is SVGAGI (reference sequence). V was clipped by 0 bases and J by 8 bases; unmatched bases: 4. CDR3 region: CASSYSTGRDSPLHF. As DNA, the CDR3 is TGTGCCAGCAGTTACTCGACAGGGCGGGATTCACCCCTCCACTTT.

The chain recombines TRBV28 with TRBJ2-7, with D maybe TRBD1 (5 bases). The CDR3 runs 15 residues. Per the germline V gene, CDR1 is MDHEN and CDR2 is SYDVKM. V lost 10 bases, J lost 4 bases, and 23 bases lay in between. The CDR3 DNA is TGTGCCACCCCAAACCCAGGGTGGCTGGGGTACGAGCAGTACTTC. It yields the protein CATPNPGWLGYEQYF.

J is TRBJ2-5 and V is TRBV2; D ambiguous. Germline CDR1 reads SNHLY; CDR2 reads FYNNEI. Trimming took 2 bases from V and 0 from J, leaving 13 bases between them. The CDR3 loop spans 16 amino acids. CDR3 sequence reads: CASSEISARYQETQYF. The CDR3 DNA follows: TGTGCCAGCAGTGAAATCAGCGCCCGGTACCAAGAGACCCAGTACTTC.

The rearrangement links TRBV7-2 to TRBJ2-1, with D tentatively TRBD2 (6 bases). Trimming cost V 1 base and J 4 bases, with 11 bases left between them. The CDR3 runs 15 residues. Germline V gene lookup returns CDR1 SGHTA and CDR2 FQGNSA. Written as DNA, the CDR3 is TGTGCCAGCAGCTTAGATAGCGGACTATACAATGAGCAGTTCTTC. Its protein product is CASSLDSGLYNEQFF. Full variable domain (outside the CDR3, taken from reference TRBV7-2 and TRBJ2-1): GAGVSQSPSNKVTEKGKDVELRCDPISGHTALYWYRQSLGQGLEFLIYFQGNSAPDKSGLPSDRFSAERTGGSVSTLTIQRTQQEDSAVYLCASSLDSGLYNEQFFGPGTRLTVL.

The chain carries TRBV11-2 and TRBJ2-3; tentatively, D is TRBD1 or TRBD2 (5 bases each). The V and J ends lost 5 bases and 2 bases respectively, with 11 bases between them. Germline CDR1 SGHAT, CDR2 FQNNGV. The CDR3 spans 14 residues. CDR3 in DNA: TGTGCCAGCAGCCGGGACCCCTACACAGATACGCAGTATTTT. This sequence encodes CASSRDPYTDTQYF.

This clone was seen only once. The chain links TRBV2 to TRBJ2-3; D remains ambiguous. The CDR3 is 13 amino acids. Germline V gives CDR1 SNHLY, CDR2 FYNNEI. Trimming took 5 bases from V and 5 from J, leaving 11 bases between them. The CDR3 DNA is TGTGCCAGCAGTTTACAAACCGGAGATACGCAGTATTTT. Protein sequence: CASSLQTGDTQYF.

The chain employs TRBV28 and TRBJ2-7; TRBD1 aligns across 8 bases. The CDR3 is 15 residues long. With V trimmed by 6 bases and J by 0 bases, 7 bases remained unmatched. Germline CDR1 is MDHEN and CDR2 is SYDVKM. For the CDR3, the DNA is TGTGCCAGCAGAACCCCAGGGGGCGGCTCCTACGAGCAGTACTTC. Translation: CASRTPGGGSYEQYF.

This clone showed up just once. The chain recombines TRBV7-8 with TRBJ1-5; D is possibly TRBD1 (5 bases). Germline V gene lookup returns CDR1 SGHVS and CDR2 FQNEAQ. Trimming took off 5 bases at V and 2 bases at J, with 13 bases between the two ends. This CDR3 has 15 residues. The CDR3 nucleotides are TGTGCCAGCAGCCCAGGGAGGGGTGGCAATCAGCCCCAGCATTTT. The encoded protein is CASSPGRGGNQPQHF.

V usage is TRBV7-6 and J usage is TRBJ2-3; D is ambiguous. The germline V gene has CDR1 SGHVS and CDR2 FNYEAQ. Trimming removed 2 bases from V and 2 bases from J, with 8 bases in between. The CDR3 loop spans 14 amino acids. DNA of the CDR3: TGTGCCAGCAGCTTAATGGAGTCCACAGATACGCAGTATTTT. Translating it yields CASSLMESTDTQYF.

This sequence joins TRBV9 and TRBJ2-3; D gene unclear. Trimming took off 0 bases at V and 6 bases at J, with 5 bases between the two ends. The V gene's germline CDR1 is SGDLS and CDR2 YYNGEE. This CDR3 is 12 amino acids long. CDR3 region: CASSVEGDTQYF. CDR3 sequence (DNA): TGTGCCAGCAGCGTAGAAGGGGATACGCAGTATTTT. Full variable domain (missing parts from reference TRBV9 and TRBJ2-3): DSGVTQTPKHLITATGQRVTLRCSPRSGDLSVYWYQQSLDQGLQFLIQYYNGEERAKGNILERFSAQQFPDLHSELNLSSLELGDSALYFCASSVEGDTQYFGPGTRLTVL.

CDR3 sequence reads: CASRIVEQYF. DNA of the CDR3: TGTGCCAGCAGGATCGTTGAGCAGTACTTC. The chain joins TRBV2 to TRBJ2-7; D gene ambiguous. The CDR3 contains 10 residues. V was pared by 6 bases and J by 7 bases, with 7 bases between. The germline CDR1 and CDR2 sequences are SNHLY and FYNNEI.

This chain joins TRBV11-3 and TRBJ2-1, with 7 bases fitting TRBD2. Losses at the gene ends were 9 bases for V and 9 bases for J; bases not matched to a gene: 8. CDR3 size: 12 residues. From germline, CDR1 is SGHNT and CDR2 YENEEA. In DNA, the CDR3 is TGTGCCAGTCAGCGGGGTGAGGGTGAGCAGTTCTTC. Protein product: CASQRGEGEQFF.

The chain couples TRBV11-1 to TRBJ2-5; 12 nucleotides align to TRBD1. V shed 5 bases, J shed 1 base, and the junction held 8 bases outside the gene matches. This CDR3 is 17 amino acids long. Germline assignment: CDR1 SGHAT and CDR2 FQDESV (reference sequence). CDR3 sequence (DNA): TGTGCCAGCAGCCGCCGGGACAGGGGGCGAGTCCAAGAGACCCAGTACTTC. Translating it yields CASSRRDRGRVQETQYF.

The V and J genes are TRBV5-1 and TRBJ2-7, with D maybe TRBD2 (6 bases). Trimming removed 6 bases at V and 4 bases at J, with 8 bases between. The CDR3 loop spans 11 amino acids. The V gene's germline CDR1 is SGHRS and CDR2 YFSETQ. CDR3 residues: CASTGSYEQYF. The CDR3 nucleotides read TGCGCCAGCACCGGGAGTTACGAGCAGTACTTC.

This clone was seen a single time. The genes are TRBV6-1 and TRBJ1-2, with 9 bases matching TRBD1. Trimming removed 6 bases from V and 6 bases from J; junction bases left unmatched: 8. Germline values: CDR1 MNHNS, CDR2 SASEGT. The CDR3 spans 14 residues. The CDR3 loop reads CASRDTGGADGYTF. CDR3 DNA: TGTGCCAGCAGGGATACAGGGGGCGCGGATGGCTACACCTTC.

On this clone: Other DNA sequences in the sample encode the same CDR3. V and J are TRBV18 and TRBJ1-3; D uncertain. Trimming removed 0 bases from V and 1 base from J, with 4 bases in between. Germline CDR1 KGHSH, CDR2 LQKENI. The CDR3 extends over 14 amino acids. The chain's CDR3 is CASSPPGSGNTIYF. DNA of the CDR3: TGTGCCAGCTCACCACCCGGATCTGGAAACACCATATATTTT.

The CDR3 spells CASTRGRSSYEQYF. The CDR3 nucleotides read TGTGCCAGCACCCGGGGCCGGAGCTCCTACGAGCAGTACTTC. This chain links TRBV5-5 with TRBJ2-7, with D perhaps TRBD1 or TRBD2 (5 bases each). The CDR3 totals 14 residues. V lost 6 bases to trimming and J lost 0 bases, with 13 bases between them. Germline V gives CDR1 SGHKS, CDR2 YYEKEE (reference sequence). The full variable domain, completed using reference TRBV5-5 and TRBJ2-7, is DAGVTQSPTHLIKTRGQQVTLRCSPISGHKSVSWYQQVLGQGPQFIFQYYEKEERGRGNFPDRFSARQFPNYSSELNVNALLLGDSALYLCASTRGRSSYEQYFGPGTRLTVT.

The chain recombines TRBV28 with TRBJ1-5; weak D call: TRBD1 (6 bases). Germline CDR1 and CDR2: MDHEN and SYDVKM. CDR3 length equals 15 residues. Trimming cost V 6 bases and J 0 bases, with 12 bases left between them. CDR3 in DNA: TGTGCCAGCAGGGGGACACCTTATAGCAATCAGCCCCAGCATTTT. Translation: CASRGTPYSNQPQHF.

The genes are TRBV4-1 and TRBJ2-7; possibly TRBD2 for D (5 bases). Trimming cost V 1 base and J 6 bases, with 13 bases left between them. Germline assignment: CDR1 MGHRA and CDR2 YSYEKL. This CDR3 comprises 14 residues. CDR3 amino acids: CASSQGTRGLEQYF. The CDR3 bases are TGCGCCAGCAGCCAAGGGACTCGTGGTCTCGAGCAGTACTTC.